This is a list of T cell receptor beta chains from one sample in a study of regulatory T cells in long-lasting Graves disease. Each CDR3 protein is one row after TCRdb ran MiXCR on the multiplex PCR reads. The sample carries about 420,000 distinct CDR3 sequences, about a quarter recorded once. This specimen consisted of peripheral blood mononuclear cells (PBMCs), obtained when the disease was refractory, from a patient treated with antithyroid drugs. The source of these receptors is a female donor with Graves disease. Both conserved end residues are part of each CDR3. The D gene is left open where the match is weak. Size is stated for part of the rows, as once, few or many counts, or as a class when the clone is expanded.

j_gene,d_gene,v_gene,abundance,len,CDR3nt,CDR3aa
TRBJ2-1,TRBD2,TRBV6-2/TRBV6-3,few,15,TGTGCCAGCAATCAAGAGGTGGACGGGAGGAATGAGCAGTTCTTC,CASNQEVDGRNEQFF
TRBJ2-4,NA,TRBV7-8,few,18,TGTGCCAGCAGCCTGCTCAGGGTACCCGTCCAAGCCAAAAACATTCAGTACTTC,CASSLLRVPVQAKNIQYF
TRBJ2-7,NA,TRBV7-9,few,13,TGTGCCAGCAGCACCGGTAGTGGGGAAGAGCAGTACTTC,CASSTGSGEEQYF
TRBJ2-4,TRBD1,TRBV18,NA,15,TGTGCCAGCTCACCTACGGGACAGGGGAGGCACATTCAGTACTTC,CASSPTGQGRHIQYF
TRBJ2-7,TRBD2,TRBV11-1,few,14,TGTGCCAGCAGCTCGCTAGCGGGAACTGGCGAGCAGTACTTC,CASSSLAGTGEQYF
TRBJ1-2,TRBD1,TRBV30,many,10,TGTGCCTTGACAGGGAATGGCTACACCTTC,CALTGNGYTF
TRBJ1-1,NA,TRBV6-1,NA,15,TGTGCCAGCAGTGAAGGAAGACTTCTTGGAACTGAAGCTTTCTTT,CASSEGRLLGTEAFF
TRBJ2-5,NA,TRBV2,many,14,TGTGCCAGCAGTTTATGGGCAGGCCAAGAGACCCAGTACTTC,CASSLWAGQETQYF
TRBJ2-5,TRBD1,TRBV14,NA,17,TGTGCCAGCAGCCAAGGCTGGAGACAGGGGAAGATGGAGACCCAGTACTTC,CASSQGWRQGKMETQYF
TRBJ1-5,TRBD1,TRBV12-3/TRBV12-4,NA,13,TGTGCCACCTCAGGGGGGGAGAATCAGCCCCAGCATTTT,CATSGGENQPQHF
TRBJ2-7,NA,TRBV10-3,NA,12,TGTGCCATCAGTGAGACGGCGGGGGAGCAGTACTTC,CAISETAGEQYF
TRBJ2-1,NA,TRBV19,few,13,TGTGCCAGTAGTCTCACCCGGGGCAATGAGCAGTTCTTC,CASSLTRGNEQFF
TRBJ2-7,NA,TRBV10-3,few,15,TGTGCCATCAGTGAGTCGCAGGGCAGCTCCTACGAGCAGTACTTC,CAISESQGSSYEQYF
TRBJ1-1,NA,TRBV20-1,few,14,TGCAGTGCTAGAGCTCAGGGAATGAACACTGAAGCTTTCTTT,CSARAQGMNTEAFF
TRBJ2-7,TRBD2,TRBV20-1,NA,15,TGCAGTGCTAGAGTCCTGACTAGCGTCTCCTACGAGCAGTACTTC,CSARVLTSVSYEQYF
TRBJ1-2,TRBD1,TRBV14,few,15,TGTGCCAGCAGCCAATCAACAGGGGGGTCGTCGGGCTACACCTTC,CASSQSTGGSSGYTF
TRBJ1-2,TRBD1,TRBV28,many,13,TGTGCCATCTCGACAGGGGACCGGTATGGCTACACCTTC,CAISTGDRYGYTF
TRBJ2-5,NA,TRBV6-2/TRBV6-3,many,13,TGTGCCAGCAGTTATGGCCGGCAAGAGACCCAGTACTTC,CASSYGRQETQYF
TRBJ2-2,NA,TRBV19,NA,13,TGTGCCAGTAGTACATCAGGGACAGGGGAGCTGTTTTTT,CASSTSGTGELFF
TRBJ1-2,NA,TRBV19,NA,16,TGTGCCAGTAGTATAGATGGGAGGTCCGGTGGCTATGGCTACACCTTC,CASSIDGRSGGYGYTF
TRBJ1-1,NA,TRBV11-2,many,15,TGTGCCAGCAGCGAGCCCCAGGCGATGAACACTGAAGCTTTCTTT,CASSEPQAMNTEAFF
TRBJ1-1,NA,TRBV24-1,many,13,TGTGCCACCTCGGGGTCGGCGGGCACTGAAGCTTTCTTT,CATSGSAGTEAFF
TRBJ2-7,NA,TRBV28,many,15,TGTGCCAGCAGGATCGCCTCGGGGGCGTCCTACGAGCAGTACTTC,CASRIASGASYEQYF